The rows below give T cell receptor beta chains drawn from one sample of a study of cytomegalovirus exposure and HLA in healthy donors. Profiling relied on immunoSEQ multiplex PCR, and the TCRdb table lists in-frame clones only, not all of them. The data show some 130,000 clones, about 82% seen once. The specimen sequenced was PBMCs. These receptors were taken from a man aged 25 to 40 in good health. Each CDR3 is given with its conserved first and last residue. A D gene is named only where the DNA matches it firmly. Size tells how often a clone was seen (once, few, many) or the class of an expanded clone, and some rows leave it out.

V gene	J gene	D gene	clone size	CDR3 protein	CDR3 DNA
TRBV9	TRBJ2-2	.	.	CASSLRVEGGGTGELFF	TGTGCCAGCAGCCTCCGGGTTGAGGGAGGCGGCACCGGGGAGCTGTTTTTT
TRBV30	TRBJ2-7	TRBD2	.	CAWRPLLGQLAGGGHEQYF	TGTGCCTGGAGACCCCTCCTTGGGCAACTAGCGGGAGGAGGCCACGAGCAGTACTTC
TRBV19	TRBJ1-5	.	.	CASRINFPVSQHF	TGTGCCAGTAGAATAAATTTTCCGGTGTCCCAGCATTTT
TRBV9	TRBJ1-4	.	few	CASSVGGATNEKLFF	TGTGCCAGCAGCGTAGGAGGTGCAACTAATGAAAAACTGTTTTTT
TRBV19	TRBJ1-5	TRBD1	.	CASSIDPRDRAVGPQHF	TGTGCCAGTAGTATAGACCCCAGGGACAGGGCGGTTGGGCCCCAGCATTTT
TRBV7-9	TRBJ2-1	TRBD2	.	CASRSPQRERDEQFF	TGTGCCAGCAGGTCCCCCCAGCGGGAGAGGGATGAGCAGTTCTTC
TRBV2	TRBJ2-3	.	once	CASSDSAGGGTQYF	TGTGCCAGCAGCGACTCCGCAGGGGGAGGTACGCAGTATTTT
TRBV29-1	TRBJ2-7	.	.	CSVTTVSYEQYF	TGCAGCGTTACAACAGTGTCGTACGAGCAGTACTTC
TRBV7-9	TRBJ2-3	.	.	CASSSTRQGGVRHTDTQYF	TGTGCCAGCAGCTCGACACGCCAAGGGGGAGTAAGACACACAGATACGCAGTATTTT
TRBV6-5	TRBJ2-5	.	few	CASRRGGGGQETQYF	TGTGCCAGCAGGAGGGGCGGCGGAGGGCAAGAGACCCAGTACTTC
TRBV10-3	TRBJ1-3	.	.	CAISESVPSLAGNGNTIYF	TGTGCCATCAGTGAGTCGGTACCGTCACTTGCGGGGAATGGAAACACCATATATTTT
TRBV13	TRBJ2-5	TRBD2	.	CASSLETSGQETQYF	TGTGCCAGCAGCTTAGAGACTAGCGGCCAAGAGACCCAGTACTTC
TRBV11-2	TRBJ2-7	.	.	CASSLPPGGEQYF	TGTGCCAGCAGCTTGCCTCCCGGCGGCGAGCAGTACTTC
TRBV21-1	TRBJ2-7	.	.	CARQAGDYEQYF	TGTGCCAGACAAGCGGGAGACTACGAGCAGTACTTC
TRBV9	TRBJ2-1	.	.	CASSQDRSSYNEQFF	TGTGCCAGCAGCCAGGACAGAAGCTCCTACAATGAGCAGTTCTTC
TRBV28	TRBJ2-7	TRBD2	.	CASSTRGGSTYEQYF	TGTGCCAGCAGTACCCGGGGGGGAAGTACCTACGAGCAGTACTTC
TRBV29-1	TRBJ2-2	TRBD2	.	CSSWPSGGNTGELFF	TGCAGCTCATGGCCTAGCGGGGGGAACACCGGGGAGCTGTTTTTT
TRBV7-2	TRBJ2-7	.	.	CASSLSWQGGEQYF	TGTGCCAGCAGCTTATCTTGGCAGGGGGGCGAGCAGTACTTC
TRBV27	TRBJ2-5	.	.	CASSSTGLAGETQYF	TGTGCCAGCAGTTCCACCGGTCTAGCTGGAGAGACCCAGTACTTC
TRBV6-1	TRBJ1-1	TRBD1	.	CASSGQGWNTEAFF	TGTGCCAGCAGCGGACAGGGTTGGAACACTGAAGCTTTCTTT
TRBV9	TRBJ2-1	TRBD2	.	CASSATLTGTSGSRAYNEQFF	TGTGCCAGCAGCGCTACCCTTACCGGGACTAGCGGGAGTCGGGCTTACAATGAGCAGTTCTTC
TRBV5-1	TRBJ2-4	TRBD1	.	CASSRDRVSKNIQYF	TGCGCCAGCAGCCGGGACAGGGTGTCCAAAAACATTCAGTACTTC
TRBV7-9	TRBJ2-5	.	.	CSSSLDGRETQYF	TGTTCCAGCAGCTTAGATGGGCGAGAGACCCAGTACTTC
TRBV5-8	TRBJ2-5	.	.	CASSWGLQETQYF	TGTGCCAGCAGCTGGGGACTCCAAGAGACCCAGTACTTC
TRBV27	TRBJ1-1	TRBD1	once	CASSLGTGSEAFF	TGTGCCAGCAGTTTAGGGACAGGGTCTGAAGCTTTCTTT
TRBV6-1	TRBJ2-2	TRBD2	few	CASSDGAGDTGELFF	TGTGCCAGCAGTGATGGGGCGGGGGACACCGGGGAGCTGTTTTTT
TRBV18	TRBJ1-1	.	.	CASSPRNGGDQSEAFF	TGTGCCAGCTCACCACGCAACGGGGGAGACCAATCTGAAGCTTTCTTT
TRBV30	TRBJ1-2	TRBD1	.	CAWSIYRTGLGYTF	TGTGCCTGGAGTATCTATCGGACAGGGCTTGGCTACACCTTC
TRBV2	TRBJ2-5	.	.	CASTYNPETQYF	TGTGCCAGCACCTATAACCCAGAGACCCAGTACTTC
TRBV6-5	TRBJ2-7	TRBD2	few	CASSYSGEGQEQYF	TGTGCCAGCAGTTACTCGGGGGAGGGCCAGGAGCAGTACTTC
TRBV12-5	TRBJ1-5	.	.	CASGLVHQPQHF	TGTGCTAGTGGTTTGGTACACCAGCCCCAGCATTTT
TRBV6-5	TRBJ1-3	TRBD1	.	CASSSTGGSGNTIYF	TGTGCCAGCAGTTCCACAGGGGGCTCTGGAAACACCATATATTTT
TRBV14	TRBJ2-1	.	.	CASRPNEKTYNEQFF	TGTGCCAGCAGACCGAATGAGAAAACCTACAATGAGCAGTTCTTC
TRBV7-9	TRBJ2-7	TRBD1	.	CASSYSGTGSYEQYF	TGTGCCAGCAGCTATTCCGGGACAGGGTCCTACGAGCAGTACTTC
TRBV5-4	TRBJ1-1	.	.	CASSRVALNTEAFF	TGTGCCAGCAGCCGGGTAGCCCTGAACACTGAAGCTTTCTTT
TRBV7-9	TRBJ1-1	TRBD1	.	CASSPSTGGAEAFF	TGTGCCAGCAGCCCCTCGACAGGGGGGGCTGAAGCTTTCTTT
TRBV30	TRBJ2-5	TRBD2	.	CAWSVAGGPLMETQYF	TGTGCCTGGAGTGTTGCGGGAGGGCCGTTGATGGAGACCCAGTACTTC
TRBV6-5	TRBJ2-6	.	once	CASSYSRASGANVLTF	TGTGCCAGCAGTTACTCAAGAGCGTCTGGGGCCAACGTCCTGACTTTC
TRBV7-9	TRBJ2-1	TRBD2	.	CSSSLSGGNEQFF	TGTTCCAGCAGCTTGTCCGGGGGGAATGAGCAGTTCTTC
TRBV7-2	TRBJ1-3	.	.	CASSLASSSGNTIYF	TGTGCCAGCAGCTTGGCCTCAAGCTCTGGAAACACCATATATTTT
TRBV18	TRBJ1-2	TRBD1	.	CASSMDRVYGYTF	TGTGCCAGCTCAATGGACAGGGTTTATGGCTACACCTTC
TRBV7-2	TRBJ2-5	.	.	CASSSDSQETQYF	TGTGCCAGCAGCTCCGACAGCCAAGAGACCCAGTACTTC
TRBV15	TRBJ1-4	TRBD1	.	CATSRFRGEGEKLFF	TGTGCCACCAGCAGGTTCAGGGGGGAAGGGGAAAAACTGTTTTTT
TRBV18	TRBJ1-3	TRBD1	.	CASSLLQGTGNTIYF	TGTGCCAGCTCACTATTACAGGGGACTGGAAACACCATATATTTT
TRBV7-2	TRBJ2-3	.	few	CASSLTRGTDTQYF	TGTGCCAGCAGCCTCACCCGGGGCACAGATACGCAGTATTTT
TRBV6-5	TRBJ1-2	TRBD1	once	CASSTRTGGYGYTF	TGTGCCAGCAGTACCCGGACAGGGGGTTATGGCTACACCTTC
TRBV28	TRBJ2-5	TRBD1	.	CASKGPGQQETQYF	TGTGCCAGCAAGGGGCCGGGACAGCAAGAGACCCAGTACTTC